This T cell receptor (beta chain) was profiled in a study of OX40 agonist ivuxolimab in advanced cancers. Concerning the study at large: Ivuxolimab was a fully human IgG2 agonistic monoclonal antibody targeting the costimulatory receptor OX40 (CD134). Intravenous ivuxolimab was administered to patients every 2 weeks at six dose levels: 0.01, 0.1, 0.3, 1.5, 3 and 10 mg/kg. Of the 50 to 55 dose-escalation patients, hepatocellular carcinoma was present in 19, melanoma in around 15, renal cell carcinoma in 9 and head and neck cancer in 9. The dose-escalation cohort was about 86% male with a mean age of approximately 59 years, ranging from roughly 23 to 90. Patients were allowed to have had prior anti-PD-1, anti-PD-L1 or anti-CTLA-4 therapy, and 40% to 45% of the dose-escalation patients had been treated with checkpoint inhibitors. Partial responses occurred in three dose-escalation patients: two with cutaneous melanoma and one with hepatocellular carcinoma. Peripheral TCRbeta sequencing was intended to test whether TCR sequence diversity was altered and clonal T-cell expansion was caused by ivuxolimab. The paper covers the monotherapy dose-escalation part of the phase I ivuxolimab trial, which included N = 52 patients. Here is what the overall study found, with its caveats: On average, CD8+ T cells showed more expanded clones than CD4+ T cells after ivuxolimab. Antigen specificity was not determined for the clonally expanded peripheral T cells. At doses from 0.1 to 3.0 mg/kg, clonal expansion was seen in both CD4+ and CD8+ blood T cells between baseline and week 6. Low levels of normalized T-cell clonal expansion were also seen in some nonresponding patients. In the 0.1-3.0 mg/kg groups, partial responders had among the lowest normalized peripheral clonal expansion, particularly in CD8+ T cells.

The CDR3 goes from the cysteine to the phenylalanine over 11 residues. The CDR3 DNA has 33 bases and is translated from base 1. CDR1 and CDR2, per the germline V gene, are MNHEY and SVGAGI. V gives up 6 bases and J gives up 4 bases, and the segment between their germline ends measures 6 bases. To sequence the TCRbeta CDR3 region, genomic DNA was isolated from the sorted cells. TCRbeta CDR3 regions were sequenced using the immunoSEQ Assay. This is the immuneACCESS table as TCRdb keeps it, with only in-frame sequences that have V and J called. A part of the clones is gone; compared with another copy, unresolved V genes explain less than half, and the rest is unexplained. The sample contains tens of thousands of clones, 91% of them found a single time. 11% to 15% of the sample rests with the top ten. This clone was recorded a few times. The antigen this receptor binds is unknown. There are no base qualities to consult, and no much larger clone falls within one base.

Patients with a history of autoimmune disease or receiving systemic immunosuppression were excluded from the trial. Peripheral blood for TCR sequencing was collected from all dose cohorts at baseline, on cycle 4 day 1, and on cycle 7 day 1. The samples were drawn from a first-in-human, open-label, multicenter phase I dose-escalation trial of ivuxolimab. Adults with locally advanced or metastatic melanoma, renal cell, hepatocellular, or head and neck squamous cell carcinoma were enrolled in the trial. CD4+ and CD8+ T cells were sorted separately from peripheral blood before TCR sequencing. This sequence was found in an adult with an advanced solid tumor such as melanoma, head and neck, liver or kidney cancer. The sample was CD4+ or CD8+ T cells sorted from blood, taken in a trial of the OX40 agonist ivuxolimab. The chain employs TRBV6-5 and TRBJ1-2, with TRBD1 perhaps the D gene, on 5 matching bases. The CDR3: CASSDSYGYTF. The DNA reads as follows: TGTGCCAGCAGCGACAGCTATGGCTACACCTTC.